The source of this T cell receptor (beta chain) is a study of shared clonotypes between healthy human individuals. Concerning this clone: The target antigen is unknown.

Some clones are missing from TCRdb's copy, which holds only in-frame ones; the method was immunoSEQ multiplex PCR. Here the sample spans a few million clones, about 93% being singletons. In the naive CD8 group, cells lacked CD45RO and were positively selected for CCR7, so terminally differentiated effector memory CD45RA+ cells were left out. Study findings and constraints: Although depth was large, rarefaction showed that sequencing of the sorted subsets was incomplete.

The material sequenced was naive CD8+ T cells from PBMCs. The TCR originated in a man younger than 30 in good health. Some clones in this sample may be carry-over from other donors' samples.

CDR3 residues: CASSFLIGLAGIADNEQFF. The CDR3 DNA sequence: TGTGCCAGCAGCTTCCTGATTGGACTAGCGGGTATCGCAGACAATGAGCAGTTCTTC. The chain is built from TRBV7-9 and TRBJ2-1; TRBD2 aligns across 11 bases. The CDR3 has 19 amino acids. After removal of 3 bases from V and 5 bases from J, the junction contained 15 bases not matched to a gene. The germline CDR1 and CDR2 sequences are SEHNR and FQNEAQ (reference sequence).